This TCR beta chain was retrieved from a study of beta chain features in type 1 diabetes. Study results and caveats: When Type 1 diabetes patients were examined, their TCRB CDR3s proved moderately but significantly shorter in all four CD4+ subsets.

From germline, CDR1 is SQVTM and CDR2 ANQGSEA. Trimming pared 8 bases from V and 1 base from J, leaving 20 bases between. This CDR3 contains 15 residues. With respect to this clone: Its target is not known.

The sequenced template was cDNA made from the entire isolated RNA. Clones were read by immunoSEQ multiplex PCR, and TCRdb kept only the in-frame ones, dropping some. The sample records a few hundred thousand clones, under 20% being singletons. The sample taken for sequencing was naive CD4+ T cells from blood. The receptor's source is a man aged 25 to 40 with type 1 diabetes. The rearrangement links TRBV29-1 to TRBJ1-1, with D unresolved. This chain's CDR3 is CSFGEQGYPNTEAFF. In DNA form, the CDR3 reads TGCAGCTTTGGGGAGCAAGGGTATCCGAACACTGAAGCTTTCTTT. Looking up the rest from reference TRBV29-1 and TRBJ1-1 gives the full variable domain: SAVISQKPSRDICQRGTSLTIQCQVDSQVTMMFWYRQQPGQSLTLIATANQGSEATYESGFVIDKFPISRPNLTFSTLTVSNMSPEDSSIYLCSFGEQGYPNTEAFFGQGTRLTVV.